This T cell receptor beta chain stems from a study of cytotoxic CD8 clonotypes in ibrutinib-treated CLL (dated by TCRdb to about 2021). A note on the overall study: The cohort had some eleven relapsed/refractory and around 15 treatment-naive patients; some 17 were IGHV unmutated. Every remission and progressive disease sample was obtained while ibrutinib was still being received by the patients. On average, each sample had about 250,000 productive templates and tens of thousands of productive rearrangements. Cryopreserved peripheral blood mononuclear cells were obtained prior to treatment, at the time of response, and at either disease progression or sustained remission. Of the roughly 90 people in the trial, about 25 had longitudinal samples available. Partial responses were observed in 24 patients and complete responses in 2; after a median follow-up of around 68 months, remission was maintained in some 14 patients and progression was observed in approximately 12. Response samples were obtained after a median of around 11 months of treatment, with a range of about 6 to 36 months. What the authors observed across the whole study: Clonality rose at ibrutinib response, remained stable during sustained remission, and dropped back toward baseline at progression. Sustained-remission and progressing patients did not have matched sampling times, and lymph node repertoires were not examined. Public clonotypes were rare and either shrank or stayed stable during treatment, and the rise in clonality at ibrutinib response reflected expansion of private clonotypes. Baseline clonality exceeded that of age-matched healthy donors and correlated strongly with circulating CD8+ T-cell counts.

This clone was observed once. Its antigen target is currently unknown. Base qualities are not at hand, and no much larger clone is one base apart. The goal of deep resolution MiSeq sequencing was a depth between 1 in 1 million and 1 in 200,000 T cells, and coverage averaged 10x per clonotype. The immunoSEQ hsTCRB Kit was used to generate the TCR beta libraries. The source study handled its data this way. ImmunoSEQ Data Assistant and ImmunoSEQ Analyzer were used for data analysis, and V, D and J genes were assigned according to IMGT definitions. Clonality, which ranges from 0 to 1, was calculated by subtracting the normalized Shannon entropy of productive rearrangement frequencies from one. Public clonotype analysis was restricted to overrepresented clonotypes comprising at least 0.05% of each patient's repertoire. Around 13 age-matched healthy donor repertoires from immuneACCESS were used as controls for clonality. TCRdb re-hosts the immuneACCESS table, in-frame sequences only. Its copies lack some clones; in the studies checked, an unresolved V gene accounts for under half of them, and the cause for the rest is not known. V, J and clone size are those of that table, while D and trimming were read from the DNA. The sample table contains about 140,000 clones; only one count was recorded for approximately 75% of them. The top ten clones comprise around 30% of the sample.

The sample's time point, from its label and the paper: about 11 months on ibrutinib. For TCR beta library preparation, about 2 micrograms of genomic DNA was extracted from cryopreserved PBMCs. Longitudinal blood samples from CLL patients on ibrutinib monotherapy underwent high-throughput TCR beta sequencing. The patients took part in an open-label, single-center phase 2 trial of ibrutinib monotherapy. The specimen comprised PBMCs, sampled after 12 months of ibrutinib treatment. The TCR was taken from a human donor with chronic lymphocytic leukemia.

For the CDR3, the sequence is CASSSGTGGVTGYTF. The nucleotide sequence reads as follows: TGTGCCAGCAGTTCGGGGACAGGGGGCGTTACTGGCTACACCTTC. The rearrangement combines TRBV11-2 with TRBJ1-2, with 12 central nucleotides matching TRBD1. Via the germline V gene, CDR1 is SGHAT and CDR2 FQNNGV. Inclusive of the bounding cysteine and phenylalanine, the CDR3 is 15 residues long. Only the CDR3 region is kept as DNA, spanning 45 bases read in frame from base 1. The junction shows trimming of 6 bases on V and 7 bases on J, and the gene matches do not reach 9 bases of it.